The 14 T cell receptor beta chains below all came from one sample that was sequenced in a study of blood T cell repertoires in COVID-19. The protocol was immunoSEQ multiplex PCR, while the TCRdb copy is restricted to in-frame clones and leaves out a portion. The table records about 160,000 clones, more than 70% of them present only once. Sequenced sample: peripheral blood. The receptors originated from a man in his fifties with active or convalescent COVID-19.

The V and J genes are TRBV18 and TRBJ1-5; D is undetermined. Germline V gene data show CDR1 as KGHSH and CDR2 as LQKENI. V was shortened by 1 base and J by 0 bases, with 7 bases between the two germline ends. This CDR3 has 15 residues. The CDR3 nucleotides are TGTGCCAGCTCACCACGGCGGTATAGCAATCAGCCCCAGCATTTT. Residues: CASSPRRYSNQPQHF.

The chain combines TRBV6-2 or TRBV6-3 with TRBJ1-2; possible D gene TRBD1, 6 bases. The germline V gene encodes CDR1 MNHEY and CDR2 SVGEGT. V was pared by 6 bases and J by 4 bases, with 21 bases between. The CDR3 is 16 residues long. In nucleotides, the CDR3 is TGTGCCAGCAGCCTCATCCCGACAGGTTCGATCTATGGCTACACCTTC. It yields the protein CASSLIPTGSIYGYTF.

This rearrangement joins TRBV6-2 or TRBV6-3 to TRBJ1-2; 7 positions match TRBD1. Trimming removed 5 bases from V and 2 bases from J; junction bases left unmatched: 2. This CDR3 has 13 amino acids. Germline assignment: CDR1 MNHEY and CDR2 SVGEGT. CDR3 sequence reads: CASSQGQNYGYTF. For the CDR3, the DNA is TGTGCCAGCAGTCAGGGACAGAACTATGGCTACACCTTC.

The chain carries TRBV6-5 and TRBJ2-5, with no clear D. This CDR3 has 14 residues. CDR1 and CDR2 (germline): MNHEY, SVGAGI. V gave up 0 bases and J gave up 4 bases, with 9 bases separating them. CDR3 residues: CASSYSGSTETQYF. The CDR3 region has the DNA TGTGCCAGCAGTTACTCGGGCTCGACAGAGACCCAGTACTTC.

This chain links TRBV12-3 or TRBV12-4 with TRBJ2-7, with a tentative D call TRBD1 (5 bases). The CDR3 length is 12 residues. The V and J ends lost 5 bases and 3 bases respectively, with 8 bases between them. This chain's CDR3 is CASSVDSYEQYF. The CDR3, as DNA: TGTGCCAGCAGTGTAGACAGCTACGAGCAGTACTTC.

This sequence joins TRBV6-1 and TRBJ1-5; perhaps TRBD1 as D (5 bases). V was shortened by 1 base and J by 6 bases, with 13 bases between the two germline ends. Germline V gene sequence: CDR1 MNHNS, CDR2 SASEGT. CDR3 length: 15 amino acids. The CDR3 loop reads CASSEGGWGGQPQHF. The CDR3, as DNA: TGTGCCAGCAGTGAAGGGGGGTGGGGAGGTCAGCCCCAGCATTTT.

The rearrangement joins TRBV18 to TRBJ1-5, with D possibly being TRBD1 (5 bases). Germline loops: CDR1 KGHSH, CDR2 LQKENI. The CDR3 loop spans 16 amino acids. Between the trimmed V and J ends, which lost 2 bases and 0 bases, there was a span of 11 bases. The CDR3: CASSPYERGSNQPQHF. The CDR3 region has the DNA TGTGCCAGCTCACCATATGAAAGGGGTAGCAATCAGCCCCAGCATTTT. The entire variable domain, with the rest obtained from reference TRBV18 and TRBJ1-5, is as follows: NAGVMQNPRHLVRRRGQEARLRCSPMKGHSHVYWYRQLPEEGLKFMVYLQKENIIDESGMPKERFSAEFPKEGPSILRIQQVVRGDSAAYFCASSPYERGSNQPQHFGDGTRLSIL.

CDR3: CASSRAGGPDTQYF. The CDR3 nucleotides read TGTGCCAGCAGCAGAGCGGGAGGCCCAGATACGCAGTATTTT. V is TRBV11-3 and J is TRBJ2-3; 9 bases align to TRBD2. Per the germline V gene, CDR1 is SGHNT and CDR2 is YENEEA. V gave up 5 bases and J gave up 4 bases; unmatched junction bases: 4. The CDR3 sequence is 14 residues long.

The chain carries TRBV5-1 and TRBJ2-3, with unresolved D. This CDR3 is 15 amino acids long. The ends were cut back, 1 base at V and 0 bases at J, with 9 bases in the middle. The germline V gene has CDR1 SGHRS and CDR2 YFSETQ. The CDR3 loop is CASSLWAGSTDTQYF. The CDR3 DNA reads TGCGCCAGCAGCTTGTGGGCAGGAAGCACAGATACGCAGTATTTT.

The chain couples TRBV20-1 to TRBJ2-5; 8 bases are shared with TRBD1. The CDR3 covers 16 residues. Per the germline V gene, CDR1 is DFQATT and CDR2 is SNEGSKA (reference sequence). The J segment lost 7 bases and the V segment lost 3 bases, leaving 16 bases of the junction unmatched. CDR3 region: CSASQGATPRRGTQYF. The CDR3 nucleotides are TGCAGTGCTAGTCAGGGGGCGACACCCAGGAGAGGGACCCAGTACTTC.

The rearrangement links TRBV18 to TRBJ2-7; D perhaps matches TRBD1 (5 bases). The germline V and J ends were trimmed by 8 bases and 0 bases, with 11 bases remaining between them. Germline V CDR1 and CDR2: KGHSH, LQKENI. CDR3 length: 13 amino acids. The CDR3: CASTDSNSYEQYF. DNA for the CDR3: TGTGCCAGCACAGACAGTAACTCCTACGAGCAGTACTTC.

V is TRBV9 and J is TRBJ1-3; TRBD1 is a possible D gene (5 bases). Germline V lookup: CDR1 SGDLS, CDR2 YYNGEE. Trimming took off 3 bases at V and 8 bases at J, with 12 bases between the two ends. The CDR3 sequence is 13 residues long. CDR3 residues: CASSGDRGDTIYF. The CDR3 coding sequence is TGTGCCAGCAGCGGGGACCGCGGGGACACCATATATTTT.

CDR3 protein: CASSEAQGVNTEAFF. The CDR3 DNA sequence: TGTGCCAGCAGTGAAGCGCAGGGGGTGAACACTGAAGCTTTCTTT. The J gene is TRBJ1-1, the V gene TRBV6-1; TRBD1 agrees at 7 bases. V shed 0 bases, J shed 0 bases, and the junction held 1 base outside the gene matches. The V gene's germline CDR1 is MNHNS and CDR2 SASEGT. The length of the CDR3 is 15 residues.

This chain joins TRBV5-6 and TRBJ1-6; 7 positions match TRBD1. The CDR3 has 16 residues. Per germline, CDR1 SGHDT and CDR2 YYEEEE. After removal of 2 bases from V and 7 bases from J, the junction contained 9 bases not matched to a gene. CDR3 nucleotides: TGTGCCAGCAGCTTTGCCAGGGGGAGCCCGAATTCACCCCTCCACTTT. Its translation: CASSFARGSPNSPLHF. Complete variable domain (other parts from reference TRBV5-6 and TRBJ1-6): DAGVTQSPTHLIKTRGQQVTLRCSPKSGHDTVSWYQQALGQGPQFIFQYYEEEERQRGNFPDRFSGHQFPNYSSELNVNALLLGDSALYLCASSFARGSPNSPLHFGNGTRLTVT.